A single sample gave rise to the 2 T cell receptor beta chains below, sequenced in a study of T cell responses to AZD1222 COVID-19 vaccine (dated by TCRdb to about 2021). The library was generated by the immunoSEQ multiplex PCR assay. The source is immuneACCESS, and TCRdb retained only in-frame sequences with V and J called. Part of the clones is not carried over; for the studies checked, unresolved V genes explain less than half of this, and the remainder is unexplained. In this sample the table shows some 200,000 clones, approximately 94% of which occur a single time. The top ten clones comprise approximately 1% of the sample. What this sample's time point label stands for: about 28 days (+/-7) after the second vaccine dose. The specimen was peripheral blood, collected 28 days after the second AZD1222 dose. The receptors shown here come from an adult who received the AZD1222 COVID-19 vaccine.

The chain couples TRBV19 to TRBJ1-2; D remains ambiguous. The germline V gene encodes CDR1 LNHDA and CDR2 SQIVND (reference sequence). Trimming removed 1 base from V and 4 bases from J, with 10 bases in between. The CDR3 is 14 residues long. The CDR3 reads CASSIGVAIYGYTF. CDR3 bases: TGTGCCAGTAGTATAGGGGTTGCTATCTATGGCTACACCTTC.

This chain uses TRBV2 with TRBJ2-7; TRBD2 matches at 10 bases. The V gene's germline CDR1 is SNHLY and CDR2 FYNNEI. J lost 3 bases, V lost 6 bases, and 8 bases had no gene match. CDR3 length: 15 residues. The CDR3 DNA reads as TGTGCCAGCAGCCTTAGCGGGGGGCCTAGCTACGAGCAGTACTTC. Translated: CASSLSGGPSYEQYF.